This T cell receptor (beta chain) was retrieved from a study of blood T cell repertoires in COVID-19. In the study overall: The origin of the acute and convalescent COVID-19 samples was the United States, Italy and Spain. Sample material is recorded as cDNA or gDNA derived from T cells, B-cell-depleted T cells, or PBMCs.

Sequencing used immunoSEQ multiplex PCR; TCRdb keeps in-frame clones, though not all of them. The sample has about 300,000 clones, about 90% seen once. The clonotype comes from a man between 18 and 29 years old who had recovered from COVID-19. The sequencing input was peripheral blood.

The CDR3 coding sequence is TGTGCCAGCTCACCACCGTTACAGGGGGCGGAGACCCAGTACTTC. Its protein product is CASSPPLQGAETQYF. J is TRBJ2-5 and V is TRBV18, with 9 bases identical to TRBD1. V shed 0 bases and J 5 bases; nucleotides not matched to a gene: 4. The CDR3 is 15 residues long. Germline CDR1 and CDR2: KGHSH and LQKENI. The full variable domain, its missing parts supplied by reference TRBV18 and TRBJ2-5, is NAGVMQNPRHLVRRRGQEARLRCSPMKGHSHVYWYRQLPEEGLKFMVYLQKENIIDESGMPKERFSAEFPKEGPSILRIQQVVRGDSAAYFCASSPPLQGAETQYFGPGTRLLVL.